Following are 30 T cell receptor beta chains from one sample sequenced in a study of blood T cell repertoires in COVID-19. Only in-frame clones appear in the TCRdb table, and some are missing; sequencing was by immunoSEQ multiplex PCR. The table lists over 100,000 clones, roughly 80% of them singletons, with around a sixth in the top ten. The source material was peripheral blood. The receptors were sampled from a woman aged 55-69 years with acute or convalescent COVID-19.

This rearrangement joins TRBV7-2 to TRBJ2-7; the match to TRBD2 covers 12 bases. The CDR3 has 16 amino acids. Germline CDR1 reads SGHTA; CDR2 reads FQGNSA. With V trimmed by 5 bases and J by 2 bases, 7 bases remained unmatched. DNA of the CDR3: TGTGCCAGCAGCGAAACTAGCGGGAGGACACCCTACGAGCAGTACTTC. As protein: CASSETSGRTPYEQYF. The whole variable domain, filled in from reference TRBV7-2 and TRBJ2-7, reads GAGVSQSPSNKVTEKGKDVELRCDPISGHTALYWYRQSLGQGLEFLIYFQGNSAPDKSGLPSDRFSAERTGGSVSTLTIQRTQQEDSAVYLCASSETSGRTPYEQYFGPGTRLTVT.

As for this clone: The same CDR3 also results from other DNA sequences found in this sample. The chain combines TRBV12-3 or TRBV12-4 with TRBJ2-2; perhaps TRBD2 as D (5 bases). The ends were cut back, 6 bases at V and 4 bases at J, with 6 bases in the middle. This CDR3 has 12 amino acids. The CDR3 bases are TGTGCCAGCAGCCGGGGCACCGGGGAGCTGTTTTTT. It yields the protein CASSRGTGELFF.

This clone was recorded only once. The chain couples TRBV4-2 to TRBJ2-7, with TRBD2 matching over 7 bases. After removal of 2 bases from V and 2 bases from J, the junction contained 12 bases not matched to a gene. CDR3 length equals 17 residues. CDR1 and CDR2 (germline): LGHNA, YNFKEQ. Here the CDR3 reads CASSQRTGGSGAYEQYF. As DNA, the CDR3 is TGTGCCAGCAGCCAAAGGACCGGCGGGAGCGGAGCCTACGAGCAGTACTTC.

The CDR3 DNA follows: TGCGCCAGCAGCCCTCGCCTCCCAGGCGAGCAGTACTTC. It encodes CASSPRLPGEQYF. The chain carries TRBV10-1 and TRBJ2-7, with D unclear. Per the germline V gene, CDR1 is WNHNN and CDR2 is SYGVQD (reference sequence). Trimming left V 6 bases short and J 6 bases short, with 15 bases between. The CDR3 has 13 amino acids.

This rearrangement joins TRBV15 to TRBJ1-5; possible D gene TRBD1, 6 bases. Trimming removed 0 bases at V and 6 bases at J, with 15 bases between. This CDR3 is 16 amino acids long. CDR1 and CDR2 (germline): LNHNV, YYDKDF (reference sequence). CDR3 residues: CATSREGAGSGQPQHF. CDR3 DNA: TGTGCCACCAGCAGAGAGGGGGCGGGTTCCGGTCAGCCCCAGCATTTT.

This clone was detected once. The gene calls are TRBV19 and TRBJ2-7; 9 bases are a match to TRBD1. Trimming cost V 5 bases and J 7 bases; bases outside gene matches: 15. The CDR3 covers 16 residues. Germline V gene data show CDR1 as LNHDA and CDR2 as SQIVND (reference sequence). Here the CDR3 reads CASSLGYGQGWREQYF. The CDR3 nucleotides read TGTGCCAGTAGTCTGGGATATGGACAGGGGTGGCGTGAGCAGTACTTC.

This clone was seen a single time. The chain joins TRBV5-1 to TRBJ1-4; 7 bases are shared with TRBD1. Unmatched junction bases numbered 5, after V lost 4 bases and J lost 8 bases. The CDR3 is 13 residues long. In germline, CDR1 is SGHRS, CDR2 YFSETQ. For the CDR3, the DNA is TGCGCCAGCAGCCGGGGGACAGCCGAAAAACTGTTTTTT. Encoded protein: CASSRGTAEKLFF.

The chain links TRBV5-1 to TRBJ2-1; D is uncertain. The CDR3 totals 12 residues. V dropped 1 base and J dropped 12 bases, with 11 bases sitting between them. In germline, CDR1 is SGHRS, CDR2 YFSETQ. CDR3 sequence reads: CASSLRNEVQFF. DNA of the CDR3: TGCGCCAGCAGCTTGCGAAATGAGGTGCAGTTCTTC. The full variable domain, its missing parts supplied by reference TRBV5-1 and TRBJ2-1, is KAGVTQTPRYLIKTRGQQVTLSCSPISGHRSVSWYQQTPGQGLQFLFEYFSETQRNKGNFPGRFSGRQFSNSRSEMNVSTLELGDSALYLCASSLRNEVQFFGPGTRLTVL.

This clone showed up just once. The chain recombines TRBV7-3 with TRBJ2-3; D gene unclear. Germline lookup yields CDR1 SGHTA and CDR2 FQGTGA. Trimming left V 5 bases short and J 4 bases short, with 16 bases between. This CDR3 comprises 15 residues. CDR3 nucleotide sequence: TGTGCCAGCAGCGACTCGGGTCTCAAGGCAGATACGCAGTATTTT. It encodes CASSDSGLKADTQYF.

The gene calls are TRBV4-3 and TRBJ1-2; 8 bases are a match to TRBD1. Germline V gene lookup returns CDR1 LGHNA and CDR2 YSLEER. This CDR3 comprises 18 residues. After removal of 4 bases from V and 1 base from J, the junction contained 14 bases not matched to a gene. The CDR3 sequence is CASSPKPGQANINYGYTF. CDR3 coding DNA: TGCGCCAGCAGCCCCAAACCGGGACAGGCTAATATTAACTATGGCTACACCTTC.

This rearrangement joins TRBV9 to TRBJ1-2, with 9 bases that match TRBD1. Unmatched junction bases numbered 6, after V lost 4 bases and J lost 5 bases. The CDR3 is 14 amino acids. The germline CDR1 and CDR2 sequences are SGDLS and YYNGEE. In nucleotides, the CDR3 is TGTGCCAGCAGCCCCGGACAGGGGCCGTATGGCTACACCTTC. It is translated as CASSPGQGPYGYTF.

This sequence joins TRBV7-6 and TRBJ2-3, with D maybe TRBD2 (6 bases). This CDR3 contains 22 residues. The V and J ends lost 5 bases and 0 bases respectively, with 33 bases between them. Germline values: CDR1 SGHVS, CDR2 FNYEAQ. CDR3 in DNA: TGTGCCAGCAGCCTAAGATCTCCGGGACTCAGACAGATCCGTGCTAGCACAGATACGCAGTATTTT. Protein: CASSLRSPGLRQIRASTDTQYF.

The rearrangement joins TRBV19 to TRBJ1-5; TRBD1 is a possible D gene (6 bases). Germline V gene lookup returns CDR1 LNHDA and CDR2 SQIVND (reference sequence). The CDR3 loop spans 17 amino acids. Trimming shortened V by 2 bases and J by 7 bases, and 21 bases separated the two germline ends. The CDR3 DNA is TGTGCCAGTAGTATAAGCAGGGGACGATCGCTCGCGCAGCCCCAGCATTTT. It encodes CASSISRGRSLAQPQHF.

V gene TRBV28 combines with J gene TRBJ2-7, with 12 bases that match TRBD2. The V gene end was trimmed by 6 bases and the J gene end by 1 base; junction bases not matched to a gene: 22. The CDR3 totals 21 residues. Germline CDR1 is MDHEN and CDR2 is SYDVKM. The chain's CDR3 is CASRPTSGRPSGLILSYEQYF. CDR3 DNA: TGTGCCAGCAGACCAACTAGCGGGAGGCCCTCGGGTTTAATTCTTTCCTACGAGCAGTACTTC.

The chain employs TRBV6-2 or TRBV6-3 and TRBJ2-5, with D possibly matching TRBD2 (5 bases). Trimming cost V 6 bases and J 7 bases, with 21 bases left between them. This CDR3 region has 15 residues. In germline, CDR1 is MNHEY, CDR2 SVGEGT. CDR3 sequence reads: CASSVAGKNPGTQYF. The CDR3, as DNA: TGTGCCAGCAGCGTTGCCGGGAAAAACCCAGGGACCCAGTACTTC.

This chain links TRBV10-1 with TRBJ2-2; D is perhaps TRBD1 (5 bases). CDR3 length equals 13 residues. Between the trimmed V and J ends, which lost 8 bases and 1 base, there was a span of 8 bases. The germline gives CDR1 WNHNN, CDR2 SYGVQD (reference sequence). The CDR3 reads CASSTGNTGELFF. CDR3 bases: TGCGCCAGCTCAACAGGGAACACCGGGGAGCTGTTTTTT.

This clone appeared a single time. The rearrangement uses TRBV4-3 and TRBJ2-3; TRBD1 might be the D (5 bases). The germline CDR1 and CDR2 sequences are LGHNA and YSLEER. The CDR3 consists of 13 residues. The V end lost 0 bases, the J end lost 8 bases, and 9 bases lay between the germline ends. CDR3 nucleotide sequence: TGCGCCAGCAGCCAAGAAGGGGATGTTACGCAGTATTTT. It is translated as CASSQEGDVTQYF.

This clone was observed a single time. The chain carries TRBV10-3 and TRBJ1-5; D is possibly TRBD1 (6 bases). This CDR3 has 16 residues. Trimming pared 0 bases from V and 1 base from J, leaving 10 bases between. CDR1 is ENHRY and CDR2 is SYGVKD in the germline V gene. This chain's CDR3 is CAISESRQVSNQPQHF. The CDR3 nucleotides read TGTGCCATCAGTGAGTCGCGACAGGTCAGCAATCAGCCCCAGCATTTT.

This clone was recorded only once. The chain employs TRBV3-1 (or the pseudogene TRBV3-2) and TRBJ1-3; D is undetermined. The CDR3 loop spans 14 amino acids. Germline V gene lookup returns CDR1 LGHDT and CDR2 YNNKEL (reference sequence). Trimming took off 0 bases at V and 6 bases at J, with 9 bases between the two ends. This chain's CDR3 is CASSQEKSSNTIYF. CDR3 DNA: TGTGCCAGCAGCCAAGAAAAGAGTTCAAACACCATATATTTT.

The chain uses TRBV6-5 and TRBJ1-6, with D hard to call. Per the germline V gene, CDR1 is MNHEY and CDR2 is SVGAGI. The CDR3 is 15 amino acids. Trimming took 0 bases from V and 13 from J, leaving 16 bases between them. The CDR3 bases are TGTGCCAGCAGTTACTCTGCCGGGTTCAACTATCCCCTCCACTTT. This encodes CASSYSAGFNYPLHF.

The chain employs TRBV29-1 and TRBJ1-4; D is uncertain. Germline-derived CDR1 and CDR2 are SQVTM and ANQGSEA. This CDR3 contains 14 residues. V dropped 6 bases and J dropped 12 bases, with 23 bases sitting between them. The CDR3 spells CSVVRAGLSGELFF. CDR3 nucleotides: TGCAGCGTGGTTCGGGCTGGACTGAGCGGGGAACTGTTTTTT.

V is TRBV19 and J is TRBJ2-3, with D possibly matching TRBD1 (6 bases). Germline CDR1 and CDR2: LNHDA and SQIVND (reference sequence). There are 19 residues in the CDR3. The ends were cut back, 3 bases at V and 4 bases at J, with 26 bases in the middle. The CDR3 loop is CASSMRGRIGQSAADTQYF. As DNA, the CDR3 is TGTGCCAGTAGTATGAGGGGTCGGATTGGACAGAGCGCGGCAGATACGCAGTATTTT.

The gene calls are TRBV18 and TRBJ1-3; maybe TRBD1 (5 bases). CDR1 and CDR2 (germline): KGHSH, LQKENI. The CDR3 runs to 15 residues. V was clipped by 3 bases and J by 0 bases, with 9 bases between them. The CDR3 spells CASSPTGNSGNTIYF. CDR3 sequence (DNA): TGTGCCAGCTCACCCACAGGAAACTCTGGAAACACCATATATTTT.

This chain connects TRBV19 to TRBJ1-5, with unresolved D. V dropped 7 bases and J dropped 7 bases, with 17 bases sitting between them. Germline V lookup: CDR1 LNHDA, CDR2 SQIVND (reference sequence). CDR3 size: 14 residues. CDR3 loop: CASISFGGGQPQHF. Written as DNA, the CDR3 is TGTGCCAGTATCTCTTTCGGAGGAGGGCAGCCCCAGCATTTT.

As to this clone: Other nucleotide sequences from this sample produce the same CDR3. The V gene is TRBV10-2, the J gene TRBJ2-3; the D is unclear. This CDR3 has 12 amino acids. Trimming took 4 bases from V and 4 from J, leaving 6 bases between them. Germline loops: CDR1 WSHSY, CDR2 SAAADI. CDR3 region: CASSAQADTQYF. Here the CDR3 DNA reads TGCGCCAGCAGTGCCCAGGCAGATACGCAGTATTTT.

The chain has TRBV7-2 and TRBJ2-7, with 11 positions matching TRBD2. In germline, CDR1 is SGHTA, CDR2 FQGNSA. J was trimmed by 2 bases and V by 5 bases; bases with no gene match: 8. The CDR3 is 16 residues long. The CDR3 is CASSITSGSIPYEQYF. The DNA of the CDR3 is TGTGCCAGCAGCATCACTAGCGGGAGTATTCCCTACGAGCAGTACTTC.

The chain combines TRBV27 with TRBJ2-5; D not certain. The CDR3 length is 16 residues. V lost 2 bases and J lost 0, with 13 bases in between. CDR1 is MNHEY, CDR2 SMNVEV, per germline (reference sequence). The CDR3 bases are TGTGCCAGCAGTTTAATCTCATCCGGGTACCAAGAGACCCAGTACTTC. This codes for CASSLISSGYQETQYF.

This clone was counted a few times. The J gene is TRBJ2-7, the V gene TRBV20-1, with TRBD2 matching 7 bases. The CDR3 is 11 residues long. Germline V gene data show CDR1 as DFQATT and CDR2 as SNEGSKA (reference sequence). V gave up 6 bases and J gave up 6 bases; unmatched junction bases: 5. The CDR3 sequence is CSAGLSTEQYF. CDR3 DNA: TGCAGTGCGGGACTATCGACCGAGCAGTACTTC.

V and J are TRBV28 and TRBJ2-7; no clear D. Trimming took 6 bases from V and 3 from J, leaving 9 bases between them. Germline V gives CDR1 MDHEN, CDR2 SYDVKM. The CDR3 runs to 12 residues. As DNA, the CDR3 is TGTGCCAGCAGGCGACATAACTACGAGCAGTACTTC. Translating gives CASRRHNYEQYF.

The J gene is TRBJ1-5, the V gene TRBV6-1; 7 nucleotides match TRBD1. The CDR3 runs to 15 residues. Germline V lookup: CDR1 MNHNS, CDR2 SASEGT. Trimming at V came to 3 bases and at J to 7 bases, leaving 9 bases not matched to a gene. The CDR3 spells CASSDPDRVKQPQHF. The CDR3 DNA reads TGTGCCAGCAGTGACCCAGACAGGGTAAAGCAGCCCCAGCATTTT.